The next 26 T cell receptor beta chains were all read from a single sample in a study of CD8 T cells in ankylosing spondylitis. MiXCR, applied by TCRdb to the 5' RACE reads, yields one record per CDR3 protein. The data contain around 39,000 distinct CDR3 sequences, 16% of them singletons. Specimen: blood. These receptors were collected from a male donor with ankylosing spondylitis or in good health (not recorded which).

This rearrangement joins TRBV6-2 or TRBV6-3 to TRBJ2-2; TRBD1 matches 8 bases. From germline, CDR1 is MNHEY and CDR2 SVGEGT. CDR3 length: 17 amino acids. The trim removed 5 bases at V and 2 bases at J, leaving 10 bases unmatched. The CDR3 is CASSPWGQDKNTGELFF. CDR3 sequence (DNA): TGTGCCAGCAGTCCCTGGGGACAGGATAAAAACACCGGGGAGCTGTTTTTT.

This clonotype appeared a few times. The chain recombines TRBV20-1 with TRBJ1-1, with D perhaps matching TRBD1 (6 bases). This CDR3 comprises 13 residues. The ends were cut back, 8 bases at V and 0 bases at J, with 13 bases in the middle. Per germline, CDR1 DFQATT and CDR2 SNEGSKA (reference sequence). The CDR3 DNA follows: TGCAGTCCCAGGGGTCGGATGAACACTGAAGCTTTCTTT. Amino acid sequence: CSPRGRMNTEAFF.

The rearrangement links TRBV29-1 to TRBJ2-3; 8 bases map to TRBD2. Per germline, CDR1 SQVTM and CDR2 ANQGSEA. V was pared by 1 base and J by 4 bases, with 1 base of the junction left unmatched. The CDR3 runs 13 residues. CDR3 coding DNA: TGCAGCGTTGAAGTGGGACTAGCAGATACGCAGTATTTT. It specifies CSVEVGLADTQYF.

The chain employs TRBV29-1 and TRBJ2-1; the match to TRBD2 covers 8 bases. The CDR3 has 13 residues. The V segment lost 5 bases and the J segment 9 bases; nucleotides outside the gene matches: 9. Per the germline V gene, CDR1 is SQVTM and CDR2 is ANQGSEA. The CDR3 loop reads CSVSGTRAAEQFF. The CDR3 DNA sequence: TGCAGCGTTTCCGGGACTAGGGCCGCTGAGCAGTTCTTC.

The V and J genes are TRBV20-1 and TRBJ2-1, with a possible D match to TRBD1 (8 bases). Looked up from germline, CDR1 is DFQATT and CDR2 is SNEGSKA (reference sequence). V lost 6 bases to trimming and J lost 5 bases, with 35 bases between them. This CDR3 region has 20 residues. CDR3 region: CSAPDQTGAGDWIMDNEQFF. The CDR3, as DNA: TGCAGTGCGCCCGACCAGACAGGGGCGGGGGACTGGATAATGGACAATGAGCAGTTCTTC.

This clonotype was seen a handful of times. This rearrangement joins TRBV12-3 or TRBV12-4 to TRBJ2-1; 10 bases align to TRBD2. V dropped 1 base and J dropped 8; count of bases not matched to a gene: 8. The CDR3 is made up of 16 amino acids. CDR3 sequence: CASSLVFLAGVDEQFF. The CDR3 DNA reads TGTGCCAGCAGTTTAGTTTTTCTAGCGGGGGTTGATGAGCAGTTCTTC.

The chain is built from TRBV28 and TRBJ1-5; 7 nucleotides line up with TRBD1. J lost 6 bases, V lost 5 bases, and 7 bases had no gene match. Germline V gene lookup returns CDR1 MDHEN and CDR2 SYDVKM. The CDR3 is 14 amino acids. CDR3 DNA: TGTGCCAGCAGTCGAGACAGGGATACTCAGCCCCAGCATTTT. Amino acids: CASSRDRDTQPQHF.

The chain joins TRBV28 to TRBJ2-5; either TRBD1 or TRBD2 may supply D (5 bases each). The CDR3 has 14 amino acids. Per germline, CDR1 MDHEN and CDR2 SYDVKM. Trimming pared 3 bases from V and 5 bases from J, leaving 13 bases between. CDR3: CASSFLPEGETQYF. CDR3 sequence (DNA): TGTGCCAGCAGTTTTCTTCCAGAGGGGGAGACCCAGTACTTC.

The DNA of the CDR3 is TGTGCCAGCAGCTTAAAGAGGGCCGAAGATACGCAGTATTTT. Amino acids: CASSLKRAEDTQYF. The chain has TRBV7-9 and TRBJ2-3, with TRBD2 as a possible D gene (5 bases). The V end lost 2 bases, the J end lost 5 bases, and 11 bases lay between the germline ends. Per the germline V gene, CDR1 is SEHNR and CDR2 is FQNEAQ (reference sequence). CDR3 size: 14 residues.

This chain uses TRBV12-3 or TRBV12-4 with TRBJ1-1; tentative D call: TRBD1 (5 bases). V was cut by 6 bases and J by 1 base, with 12 bases left in between. CDR3 length equals 14 residues. CDR3 nucleotides: TGTGCCAGCAGGGCAGGGTGGGGGAACACTGAAGCTTTCTTT. This translates into CASRAGWGNTEAFF.

The chain joins TRBV5-1 to TRBJ2-2, with TRBD2 identical over 7 bases. Germline CDR1 reads SGHRS; CDR2 reads YFSETQ. V was pared by 3 bases and J by 5 bases, with 4 bases of the junction left unmatched. There are 14 residues in the CDR3. The CDR3 DNA reads TGCGCCAGCAGCTGGACTAGTCCGACCGGGGAGCTGTTTTTT. Translating gives CASSWTSPTGELFF.

This clonotype was counted between two and nine times. The V call is TRBV7-9, the J call TRBJ2-1, with a tentative D call TRBD2 (7 bases). The CDR3 has 13 residues. V lost 2 bases and J lost 8, with 10 bases in between. Germline-derived CDR1 and CDR2 are SEHNR and FQNEAQ (reference sequence). CDR3 coding DNA: TGTGCCAGCAGCTTACGGGGGGCCTATGAGCAGTTCTTC. It yields the protein CASSLRGAYEQFF. The whole variable domain, filled in from reference TRBV7-9 and TRBJ2-1, reads DTGVSQNPRHKITKRGQNVTFRCDPISEHNRLYWYRQTLGQGPEFLTYFQNEAQLEKSRLLSDRFSAERPKGSFSTLEIQRTEQGDSAMYLCASSLRGAYEQFFGPGTRLTVL.

This clonotype was seen a handful of times. The V and J genes are TRBV20-1 and TRBJ2-1; 9 positions agree with TRBD1. Germline V gene sequence: CDR1 DFQATT, CDR2 SNEGSKA (reference sequence). J was trimmed by 9 bases and V by 6 bases; bases with no gene match: 6. The CDR3 totals 12 residues. This chain's CDR3 is CSARDREFEQFF. CDR3 nucleotide sequence: TGCAGTGCGAGGGACAGGGAATTTGAGCAGTTCTTC.

The chain couples TRBV20-1 to TRBJ2-3, with 8 bases lining up with TRBD2. The V segment lost 3 bases and the J segment 3 bases; nucleotides outside the gene matches: 8. Germline-derived CDR1 and CDR2 are DFQATT and SNEGSKA (reference sequence). This CDR3 has 15 residues. CDR3 sequence: CSASLREGTTDTQYF. The DNA for the CDR3 is TGCAGTGCTAGTTTACGGGAGGGAACTACAGATACGCAGTATTTT.

There are many counts of this clonotype. This sequence joins TRBV20-1 and TRBJ2-7; perhaps TRBD2 as D (6 bases). V lost 6 bases and J 0 bases, leaving 18 bases between the germline ends. The CDR3 runs 15 residues. Germline assignment: CDR1 DFQATT and CDR2 SNEGSKA (reference sequence). CDR3 loop: CSAESGGFSSYEQYF. The CDR3 DNA sequence: TGCAGTGCGGAGAGTGGAGGGTTCAGCTCCTACGAGCAGTACTTC.

V gene TRBV20-1 combines with J gene TRBJ2-3; weak D call: TRBD2 (5 bases). The CDR3 spans 15 residues. Looked up from germline, CDR1 is DFQATT and CDR2 is SNEGSKA (reference sequence). Deletions cut 0 bases from V and 1 base from J, with 11 bases between. CDR3 bases: TGCAGTGCTAGAGATCCGTGGGAGCGCACAGATACGCAGTATTTT. This encodes CSARDPWERTDTQYF.

This clonotype was seen more than once but under ten times. The genes are TRBV7-2 and TRBJ2-3, with D possibly called TRBD1 or TRBD2 (5 bases each). Trimming cost V 5 bases and J 3 bases, with 12 bases left between them. The germline V gene has CDR1 SGHTA and CDR2 FQGNSA. The CDR3 loop spans 14 amino acids. CDR3 in DNA: TGTGCCAGCAGCACGGGGCGCGGGACAGATACGCAGTATTTT. Protein product: CASSTGRGTDTQYF.

This clonotype was observed a handful of times. The gene calls are TRBV5-4 and TRBJ2-4; a weak D match, TRBD1 (5 bases). V lost 0 bases, J lost 0 bases, and 7 bases lay in between. Per the germline V gene, CDR1 is SGHNT and CDR2 is YYREEE (reference sequence). The CDR3 covers 15 residues. This chain's CDR3 is CASSLDQGAKNIQYF. The CDR3 DNA sequence: TGTGCCAGCAGCTTGGATCAGGGAGCCAAAAACATTCAGTACTTC.

This sequence joins TRBV7-2 and TRBJ2-7; D unresolved. The CDR3 consists of 12 residues. Germline CDR1 is SGHTA and CDR2 is FQGNSA. Trimming cost V 7 bases and J 9 bases, with 16 bases left between them. CDR3 sequence (DNA): TGTGCCAGCACCCCAGTGGAAAATAGGCAGTACTTC. This encodes CASTPVENRQYF.

The chain is built from TRBV12-3 or TRBV12-4 and TRBJ2-4; TRBD1 aligns across 7 bases. The CDR3 has 15 amino acids. J gave up 9 bases and V 5 bases, and 13 bases lay outside the gene matches. The CDR3 protein is CASSPEQGKSGIQYF. The CDR3 DNA reads TGTGCCAGCAGTCCCGAACAGGGGAAATCGGGCATTCAGTACTTC.

In its sample, this clonotype ranks as large. The chain has TRBV24-1 and TRBJ2-6; D is perhaps TRBD2 (7 bases). Trimming left V 4 bases short and J 0 bases short, with 12 bases between. The CDR3 is 17 residues long. Per the germline V gene, CDR1 is KGHDR and CDR2 is SFDVKD. The CDR3 region has the DNA TGTGCCACCAGTGAAAGCGCGGGGGCCTCTGGGGCCAACGTCCTGACTTTC. The encoded protein is CATSESAGASGANVLTF.

This chain uses TRBV20-1 with TRBJ2-3, with 7 positions matching TRBD2. The J segment lost 4 bases and the V segment lost 2 bases, leaving 6 bases of the junction unmatched. Per germline, CDR1 DFQATT and CDR2 SNEGSKA (reference sequence). This CDR3 is 14 amino acids long. CDR3 sequence: CSARRAGVPDTQYF. The CDR3 coding sequence is TGCAGTGCTAGACGGGCGGGGGTGCCAGATACGCAGTATTTT.

Details on this clonotype: At one boundary the junction diverges from the germline segment, which might be a read error. The chain links TRBV7-7 to TRBJ2-5; D possibly corresponds to TRBD1 (5 bases). Germline V CDR1 and CDR2: SSHAT, FNYEAQ (reference sequence). The CDR3 sequence is 14 residues long. The CDR3 DNA follows: TGTGCTAGCAGCTTAGTTGGGCTTCAGGGGACCCAGTACTTC. Its protein is CASSLVGLQGTQYF.

This sequence joins TRBV7-2 and TRBJ2-7; TRBD1 is a possible D gene (5 bases). Per the germline V gene, CDR1 is SGHTA and CDR2 is FQGNSA. Trimming took off 2 bases at V and 0 bases at J, with 8 bases between the two ends. The CDR3 loop spans 14 amino acids. The CDR3 nucleotides are TGTGCCAGCAGCTTATGGGGCAGCTCCTACGAGCAGTACTTC. Residues: CASSLWGSSYEQYF.

The chain joins TRBV27 to TRBJ2-1, with TRBD2 as a possible D gene (6 bases). Deletions cut 6 bases from V and 7 bases from J, with 16 bases between. The CDR3 consists of 14 residues. Germline CDR1 and CDR2: MNHEY and SMNVEV (reference sequence). CDR3 residues: CASSRYGGKNEQFF. CDR3 coding DNA: TGTGCCAGCAGCCGATATGGGGGGAAGAATGAGCAGTTCTTC.

This clonotype showed up just a few times. The rearrangement links TRBV20-1 to TRBJ2-2, with a possible D match to TRBD2 (5 bases). This CDR3 spans 14 amino acids. Trimming pared 6 bases from V and 5 bases from J, leaving 16 bases between. From germline, CDR1 is DFQATT and CDR2 SNEGSKA (reference sequence). The DNA for the CDR3 is TGCAGTGCAACCCCACGGGGATGGACCGGGGAGCTGTTTTTT. It yields the protein CSATPRGWTGELFF.